The 28 T cell receptor beta chains below all came from one sample that was sequenced in a study of blood T cell repertoires in COVID-19. Assay: immunoSEQ multiplex PCR; the TCRdb copy retains only in-frame clones and omits some. The sample records approximately 300,000 clones, 90% to 95% being singletons. Sequencing was done on a sample of PBMCs or T cells enriched from blood (not recorded which). These receptors were obtained from a woman in her 30s who had been exposed to COVID-19.

The chain's CDR3 is CASNRQGYEQYF. The CDR3 bases are TGTGCCAGCAACCGACAGGGGTACGAGCAGTACTTC. The chain has TRBV6-5 and TRBJ2-7; 8 nucleotides line up with TRBD1. In germline, CDR1 is MNHEY, CDR2 SVGAGI. The CDR3 runs 12 residues. The trim removed 7 bases at V and 4 bases at J, leaving 3 bases unmatched.

The chain has TRBV4-1 and TRBJ1-4; D is unresolved. Germline CDR1 is MGHRA and CDR2 is YSYEKL. V lost 3 bases, J lost 6 bases, and 14 bases lay in between. The CDR3 has 15 amino acids. The CDR3 DNA follows: TGCGCCAGCAGCCACCCCCCAACAGATGATGAAAAACTGTTTTTT. It specifies CASSHPPTDDEKLFF.

The chain recombines TRBV4-3 with TRBJ2-2, with D maybe TRBD2 (6 bases). V dropped 1 base and J dropped 0 bases, with 6 bases sitting between them. The CDR3 loop spans 15 amino acids. The germline CDR1 and CDR2 sequences are LGHNA and YSLEER. CDR3 DNA: TGCGCCAGCAGCCAAGGGGGGGCGAACACCGGGGAGCTGTTTTTT. This gives the protein CASSQGGANTGELFF.

The gene calls are TRBV19 and TRBJ1-1, with 8 bases fitting TRBD1. With V trimmed by 4 bases and J by 4 bases, 8 bases remained unmatched. Germline V gene data show CDR1 as LNHDA and CDR2 as SQIVND (reference sequence). The CDR3 runs 15 residues. CDR3 region: CASSTQGALGTEAFF. The CDR3, as DNA: TGTGCCAGTAGTACTCAGGGGGCTTTGGGCACTGAAGCTTTCTTT.

This sequence joins TRBV7-3 and TRBJ2-1, with 8 bases aligning to TRBD2. The V gene's germline CDR1 is SGHTA and CDR2 FQGTGA. Trimming at V came to 2 bases and at J to 3 bases, leaving 3 bases not matched to a gene. CDR3 size: 15 residues. In DNA, the CDR3 is TGTGCCAGCAGCTTAGCGGGGGGCCTCTACAATGAGCAGTTCTTC. Translating gives CASSLAGGLYNEQFF.

The J gene is TRBJ2-1, the V gene TRBV4-3; D is possibly TRBD2 (5 bases). The CDR3 runs to 14 residues. V lost 5 bases to trimming and J lost 4 bases, with 12 bases between them. Per the germline V gene, CDR1 is LGHNA and CDR2 is YSLEER. In nucleotides, the CDR3 is TGCGCCAGCAGCGGGCGTGAGCGGTACAATGAGCAGTTCTTC. Encoded protein: CASSGRERYNEQFF.

The chain couples TRBV10-3 to TRBJ1-1; D is perhaps TRBD1 (6 bases). V was trimmed by 7 bases and J by 0 bases, leaving 12 bases between them. CDR1 and CDR2 (germline): ENHRY, SYGVKD. This CDR3 spans 14 amino acids. The CDR3 here is CAIKATGMNTEAFF. The DNA of the CDR3 is TGTGCCATCAAAGCGACAGGAATGAACACTGAAGCTTTCTTT.

V and J are TRBV10-3 and TRBJ2-7; 8 nucleotides match TRBD1. This CDR3 has 13 amino acids. Germline V gene lookup returns CDR1 ENHRY and CDR2 SYGVKD. V trimming: 3 bases; J trimming: 6 bases; junction bases outside the gene matches: 4. The CDR3 is CAISDRTGSEQYF. For the CDR3, the DNA is TGTGCCATCAGTGACCGGACAGGGAGCGAGCAGTACTTC.

The rearrangement uses TRBV4-3 and TRBJ2-7; D possibly corresponds to TRBD1 (6 bases). CDR1 is LGHNA, CDR2 YSLEER, per germline. V shed 0 bases and J shed 0 bases, with 12 bases lying between them. This CDR3 is 16 amino acids long. Here the CDR3 DNA reads TGCGCCAGCAGCCAAGATTCAACAGGGAGCTCCTACGAGCAGTACTTC. As protein: CASSQDSTGSSYEQYF.

This chain joins TRBV12-3 or TRBV12-4 and TRBJ2-2; D call uncertain. Trimming shortened V by 3 bases and J by 6 bases, and 5 bases separated the two germline ends. There are 12 residues in the CDR3. The CDR3 region has the DNA TGTGCCAGCAGTTTTAATCCCGGGGAGCTGTTTTTT. Translation gives CASSFNPGELFF.

The chain has TRBV11-2 and TRBJ1-3; the D gene is possibly TRBD1 (5 bases). V lost 3 bases, J lost 7 bases, and 22 bases lay in between. The CDR3 totals 17 residues. Per germline, CDR1 SGHAT and CDR2 FQNNGV. The CDR3 DNA reads as TGTGCCAGCAGCTTCATGGCGACCTTGACAGTAAGGAACACCATATATTTT. It is translated as CASSFMATLTVRNTIYF. Together with reference TRBV11-2 and TRBJ1-3, the CDR3 gives the full variable domain: EAGVAQSPRYKIIEKRQSVAFWCNPISGHATLYWYQQILGQGPKLLIQFQNNGVVDDSQLPKDRFSAERLKGVDSTLKIQPAKLEDSAVYLCASSFMATLTVRNTIYFGEGSWLTVV.

The V gene is TRBV5-4, the J gene TRBJ2-1; TRBD2 agrees at 11 bases. V shed 5 bases and J 6 bases; nucleotides not matched to a gene: 16. This CDR3 comprises 18 residues. Looked up from germline, CDR1 is SGHNT and CDR2 is YYREEE (reference sequence). CDR3 residues: CASRPGVSGGAWSNEQFF. For the CDR3, the DNA is TGTGCCAGCAGACCTGGGGTTAGCGGGGGGGCTTGGTCCAATGAGCAGTTCTTC.

The J gene is TRBJ1-3, the V gene TRBV7-9; 8 bases agree with TRBD1. Trimming took 6 bases from V and 0 from J; bases not matched to a gene: 10. Germline loops: CDR1 SEHNR, CDR2 FQNEAQ (reference sequence). The CDR3 totals 17 residues. CDR3: CASSHRTGIHSGNTIYF. The CDR3 nucleotides read TGTGCCAGCAGTCATAGGACAGGGATTCACTCTGGAAACACCATATATTTT.

The J gene is TRBJ1-1, the V gene TRBV29-1; perhaps TRBD1 as D (6 bases). CDR1 is SQVTM and CDR2 is ANQGSEA in the germline V gene. CDR3 size: 13 residues. V was trimmed by 7 bases and J by 4 bases, leaving 16 bases between them. The CDR3 sequence: CSGATGTSTEAFF. The CDR3, as DNA: TGCAGCGGGGCTACAGGGACAAGCACTGAAGCTTTCTTT.

This sequence joins TRBV24-1 and TRBJ2-1; D is perhaps TRBD1 (5 bases). V was shortened by 2 bases and J by 0 bases, with 7 bases between the two germline ends. Germline V gene sequence: CDR1 KGHDR, CDR2 SFDVKD. This CDR3 contains 15 residues. CDR3 protein: CATSDYRSSYNEQFF. DNA of the CDR3: TGTGCCACCAGTGATTACAGGTCCTCCTACAATGAGCAGTTCTTC.

Ten or more counts support this clone. The rearrangement links TRBV9 to TRBJ2-1, with 7 bases lining up with TRBD2. Germline V lookup: CDR1 SGDLS, CDR2 YYNGEE. V was pared by 3 bases and J by 8 bases, with 11 bases of the junction left unmatched. This CDR3 is 15 amino acids long. This CDR3 reads CASSAGTTLPHEQFF. The CDR3 DNA follows: TGTGCCAGCAGCGCTGGGACTACCTTGCCCCATGAGCAGTTCTTC.

The V call is TRBV5-4, the J call TRBJ1-1; weak D call: TRBD1 (5 bases). Germline CDR1 is SGHNT and CDR2 is YYREEE (reference sequence). V was shortened by 1 base and J by 1 base, with 8 bases between the two germline ends. CDR3 length equals 14 residues. CDR3 amino acids: CASSLTTENTEAFF. CDR3 sequence (DNA): TGTGCCAGCAGCTTGACGACAGAGAACACTGAAGCTTTCTTT.

The chain links TRBV12-3 or TRBV12-4 to TRBJ1-2; possibly TRBD1 for D (6 bases). The CDR3 has 12 residues. Trimming pared 4 bases from V and 12 bases from J, leaving 15 bases between. The CDR3 DNA is TGTGCCAGCAGTTCGACAGGCCGGGCTAACACCTTC. Translating gives CASSSTGRANTF.

CDR3 region: CASSLGLAGDQQFF. CDR3 in DNA: TGTGCCAGCAGCCTAGGACTAGCGGGGGACCAGCAGTTCTTC. This chain links TRBV7-3 with TRBJ2-1; 13 positions agree with TRBD2. The CDR3 is 14 amino acids. After removal of 5 bases from V and 11 bases from J, the junction contained 6 bases not matched to a gene. Per germline, CDR1 SGHTA and CDR2 FQGTGA. Together with reference TRBV7-3 and TRBJ2-1, the CDR3 gives the full variable domain: GAGVSQTPSNKVTEKGKYVELRCDPISGHTALYWYRQSLGQGPEFLIYFQGTGAADDSGLPNDRFFAVRPEGSVSTLKIQRTERGDSAVYLCASSLGLAGDQQFFGPGTRLTVL.

The chain has TRBV3-1 (or the pseudogene TRBV3-2) and TRBJ2-1; 15 bases are a match to TRBD2. J was trimmed by 6 bases and V by 4 bases; bases with no gene match: 7. The CDR3 length is 17 residues. Looked up from germline, CDR1 is LGHDT and CDR2 is YNNKEL (reference sequence). The DNA for the CDR3 is TGTGCCAGCAGCCCGCGGACTAGCGGGGGGGCAAGCAATGAGCAGTTCTTC. Its protein product is CASSPRTSGGASNEQFF.

This sequence joins TRBV3-1 (or the pseudogene TRBV3-2) and TRBJ1-3; 7 nucleotides align to TRBD1. J was trimmed by 5 bases and V by 5 bases; bases with no gene match: 9. Germline V gene lookup returns CDR1 LGHDT and CDR2 YNNKEL (reference sequence). CDR3 length equals 15 residues. The CDR3 protein is CASSSGGSVRNTIYF. In DNA, the CDR3 is TGTGCCAGCAGCTCAGGGGGATCGGTGAGAAACACCATATATTTT.

The chain is built from TRBV3-1 (or the pseudogene TRBV3-2) and TRBJ1-2, with D unresolved. V was pared by 3 bases and J by 7 bases, with 6 bases between. CDR1 and CDR2 from the germline V gene are LGHDT and YNNKEL (reference sequence). The CDR3 consists of 11 residues. CDR3 DNA sequence: TGTGCCAGCAGCCAGACAAGTGGCTACACCTTC. Amino acids: CASSQTSGYTF.

The genes are TRBV7-6 and TRBJ1-2; TRBD1 agrees at 7 bases. CDR1 is SGHVS and CDR2 is FNYEAQ in the germline V gene. V lost 3 bases to trimming and J lost 8 bases; unmatched junction nucleotides: 6. The CDR3 runs to 13 residues. The CDR3 DNA reads TGTGCCAGCAGCTTTTCAGGGGGGAAGGGCTACACCTTC. This codes for CASSFSGGKGYTF.

This chain links TRBV6-9 with TRBJ2-3; 7 bases align to TRBD2. The CDR3 runs 15 residues. With 4 bases clipped from V and 0 bases from J, the junction kept 4 bases outside the gene matches. Germline assignment: CDR1 MNHGY and CDR2 SVAAGI. The CDR3 DNA sequence: TGTGCCAGCAGTTTAGGCGGGGGAAGCACAGATACGCAGTATTTT. Amino acids: CASSLGGGSTDTQYF.

In DNA, the CDR3 is TGTGCCAGCAGCAGGGAGGGGGGAGAGCAGTACTTC. Translation gives CASSREGGEQYF. The chain has TRBV5-5 and TRBJ2-7; perhaps TRBD2 as D (7 bases). Trimming left V 4 bases short and J 7 bases short, with 12 bases between. CDR3 size: 12 residues. Germline CDR1 reads SGHKS; CDR2 reads YYEKEE (reference sequence).

This clone appeared a single time. The chain employs TRBV25-1 and TRBJ1-5; D perhaps matches TRBD1 (5 bases). The CDR3 loop spans 13 amino acids. V lost 5 bases and J lost 5, with 10 bases in between. Germline loops: CDR1 MGHDK, CDR2 SYGVNS. In DNA, the CDR3 is TGTGCCAGCAGTACTCGGGGGGATCAGCCCCAGCATTTT. Encoded protein: CASSTRGDQPQHF.

The rearrangement uses TRBV5-4 and TRBJ1-4; TRBD1 might be the D (6 bases). This CDR3 is built from 15 residues. Trimming removed 0 bases at V and 7 bases at J, with 13 bases between. CDR1 and CDR2 from the germline V gene are SGHNT and YYREEE (reference sequence). This CDR3 is CASSLAGGRSEKLFF. The DNA of the CDR3 is TGTGCCAGCAGCTTGGCGGGGGGCAGGAGTGAAAAACTGTTTTTT.

V and J are TRBV30 and TRBJ1-6; 8 bases are shared with TRBD1. Trimming took 3 bases from V and 9 from J; bases not matched to a gene: 10. This CDR3 region has 15 residues. Germline V gives CDR1 GTSNPN, CDR2 SVGIG (reference sequence). The CDR3 loop is CAWSLGQGMSSPLHF. For the CDR3, the DNA is TGTGCCTGGAGCTTAGGACAGGGAATGAGTTCACCCCTCCACTTT.